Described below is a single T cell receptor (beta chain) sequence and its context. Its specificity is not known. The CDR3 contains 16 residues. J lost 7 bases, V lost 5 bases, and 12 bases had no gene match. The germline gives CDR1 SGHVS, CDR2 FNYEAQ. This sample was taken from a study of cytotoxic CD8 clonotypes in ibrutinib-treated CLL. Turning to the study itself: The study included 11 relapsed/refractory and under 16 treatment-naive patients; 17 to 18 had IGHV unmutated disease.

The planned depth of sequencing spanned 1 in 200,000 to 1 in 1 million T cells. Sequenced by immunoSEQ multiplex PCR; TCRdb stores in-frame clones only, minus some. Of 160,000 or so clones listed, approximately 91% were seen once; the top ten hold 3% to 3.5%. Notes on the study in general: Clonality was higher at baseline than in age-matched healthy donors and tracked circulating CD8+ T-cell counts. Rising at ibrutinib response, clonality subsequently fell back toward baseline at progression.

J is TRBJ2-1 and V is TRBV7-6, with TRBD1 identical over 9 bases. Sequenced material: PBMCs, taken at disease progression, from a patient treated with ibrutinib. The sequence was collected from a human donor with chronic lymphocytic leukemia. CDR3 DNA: TGTGCCAGCAGCCCTCGACAGGGGGTAGTCAGAAATGAGCAGTTCTTC. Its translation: CASSPRQGVVRNEQFF.